A single TCR beta chain is shown here with its context. Those enrolled in Seattle joined during active infection and were followed longitudinally afterward. Under the authors' procedure: Reference gene primers were amplified, and this amplification served to estimate nucleated cell counts. Using immunoSEQ multiplex PCR, the repertoire was profiled, and TCRdb retains in-frame clones only, with some absent. That table supplies the V and J calls and clone size; D and trimming were determined from the DNA. The sample consists of 150,000 or so clones, more than 65% of them appearing once. This entry belongs to a study of blood T cell repertoires in COVID-19. Study-level information: PBMCs, B-cell-depleted T cells, or T cells provided the cDNA or gDNA that made up the material.

Trimming removed 3 bases from V and 4 bases from J; junction bases left unmatched: 10. The CDR3 sequence is 16 residues long. Germline V gene lookup returns CDR1 SGHRS and CDR2 YFSETQ. Sequencing was performed on peripheral blood. The rearrangement joins TRBV5-1 to TRBJ2-1, with TRBD2 matching over 7 bases. This clonotype was sampled from a woman aged 55-75 years with COVID-19, enrolled during active disease. The CDR3 bases are TGCGCCAGCAGCTCCCGAAGCGGGGCCTTTTACAATGAGCAGTTCTTC. Translating it yields CASSSRSGAFYNEQFF. Variable domain in full (rest from reference TRBV5-1 and TRBJ2-1): KAGVTQTPRYLIKTRGQQVTLSCSPISGHRSVSWYQQTPGQGLQFLFEYFSETQRNKGNFPGRFSGRQFSNSRSEMNVSTLELGDSALYLCASSSRSGAFYNEQFFGPGTRLTVL.